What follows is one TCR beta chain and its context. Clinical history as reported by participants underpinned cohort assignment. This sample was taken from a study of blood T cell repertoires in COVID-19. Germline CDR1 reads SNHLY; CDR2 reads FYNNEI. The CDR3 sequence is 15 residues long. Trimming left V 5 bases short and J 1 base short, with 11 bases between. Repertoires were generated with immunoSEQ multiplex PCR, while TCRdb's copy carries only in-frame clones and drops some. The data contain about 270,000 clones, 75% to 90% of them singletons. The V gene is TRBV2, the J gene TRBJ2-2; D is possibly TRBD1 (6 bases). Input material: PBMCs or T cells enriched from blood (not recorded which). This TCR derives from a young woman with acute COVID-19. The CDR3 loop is CASSKETGNTGELFF. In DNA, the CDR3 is TGTGCCAGCAGTAAAGAGACAGGGAACACCGGGGAGCTGTTTTTT.